This passage covers 10 T cell receptor beta chains from one sample sequenced in a study of T cell changes during pregnancy in multiple sclerosis (dated by TCRdb to between 2017 and 2020). The library was made by the immunoSEQ multiplex PCR assay. This is the immuneACCESS table as TCRdb keeps it, with only in-frame sequences that have V and J called. A part of the clones is gone; compared with another copy, unresolved V genes explain less than half, and the rest is unexplained. The sample profile shows tens of thousands of clones; over 80% of them were found once. In total, the top ten clones hold 0.58% of the sample. This specimen consisted of CD4+ T cells from peripheral blood mononuclear cells, obtained in the first trimester of pregnancy. The receptors were gathered from a female donor with multiple sclerosis, enrolled in a pregnancy study.

The chain employs TRBV9 and TRBJ2-5; D not resolved. Germline V lookup: CDR1 SGDLS, CDR2 YYNGEE. The CDR3 is made up of 15 amino acids. Trimming cost V 0 bases and J 3 bases, with 12 bases left between them. This CDR3 is CASSVAGLVEETQYF. Written as DNA, the CDR3 is TGTGCCAGCAGCGTAGCTGGCCTAGTAGAAGAGACCCAGTACTTC.

The genes are TRBV6-6 and TRBJ1-5; maybe TRBD1 (6 bases). The V and J ends lost 8 bases and 7 bases respectively, with 18 bases between them. The CDR3 has 14 amino acids. Per the germline V gene, CDR1 is MNHNY and CDR2 is SVGAGI (reference sequence). For the CDR3, the DNA is TGTGCCAGCGCCCTGGGGACACAGAAACAGCCCCAGCATTTT. Its protein product is CASALGTQKQPQHF.

V gene TRBV11-2 combines with J gene TRBJ2-1; TRBD1 aligns across 12 bases. The CDR3 has 15 residues. V was clipped by 5 bases and J by 7 bases; unmatched bases: 6. The germline V gene encodes CDR1 SGHAT and CDR2 FQNNGV. The CDR3 here is CASSTGQGARNEQFF. CDR3 nucleotide sequence: TGTGCCAGCAGCACGGGACAGGGGGCGAGGAATGAGCAGTTCTTC.

CDR3 sequence: CASSFGRNTEAFF. CDR3 coding DNA: TGTGCCAGCAGCTTTGGGAGGAACACTGAAGCTTTCTTT. The rearrangement links TRBV7-2 to TRBJ1-1; the D is unclear. V lost 3 bases and J 1 base, leaving 6 bases between the germline ends. CDR1 SGHTA and CDR2 FQGNSA come from the germline V gene. This CDR3 region has 13 residues.

The chain is built from TRBV2 and TRBJ1-6; D gene uncertain. This CDR3 has 13 residues. With 5 bases removed from V and 5 bases from J, the gap between germline ends came to 7 bases. Germline values: CDR1 SNHLY, CDR2 FYNNEI. In DNA, the CDR3 is TGTGCCAGCAGTACCAGTCATAATTCACCCCTCCACTTT. It encodes CASSTSHNSPLHF.

The rearrangement uses TRBV5-1 and TRBJ2-3; maybe TRBD2 (5 bases). Trimming took off 1 base at V and 8 bases at J, with 11 bases between the two ends. The CDR3 spans 13 residues. Germline V gene data show CDR1 as SGHRS and CDR2 as YFSETQ. Here the CDR3 DNA reads TGCGCCAGCAGCTTGCCAGGTGAGGGTACGCAGTATTTT. It encodes CASSLPGEGTQYF.

Points on this clone: This sample also contains other DNA sequences that code for the same CDR3. The chain recombines TRBV18 with TRBJ2-5; perhaps TRBD1 as D (6 bases). In germline, CDR1 is KGHSH, CDR2 LQKENI. V was pared by 1 base and J by 3 bases, with 9 bases between. The CDR3 is 14 residues long. CDR3 protein: CASSPRAGEETQYF. Written as DNA, the CDR3 is TGTGCCAGCTCACCACGGGCAGGGGAAGAGACCCAGTACTTC.

The rearrangement uses TRBV6-6 and TRBJ1-5; D unclear. Trimming removed 6 bases from V and 4 bases from J, with 13 bases in between. CDR1 and CDR2 (germline): MNHNY, SVGAGI (reference sequence). This CDR3 comprises 14 residues. This CDR3 is CASSSLLGNQPQHF. The CDR3 nucleotides read TGTGCCAGCAGCTCCCTACTTGGTAATCAGCCCCAGCATTTT.

This clone was seen once. The chain joins TRBV18 to TRBJ1-1; TRBD1 might be the D (6 bases). Trimming shortened V by 4 bases and J by 5 bases, and 14 bases separated the two germline ends. The CDR3 is 14 residues long. In germline, CDR1 is KGHSH, CDR2 LQKENI. The CDR3, as DNA: TGTGCCAGCTCACTAACAGGGACGGGAACTGAAGCTTTCTTT. Translating gives CASSLTGTGTEAFF.

On this clone itself: The sample has other DNA sequences that encode this CDR3 too. The V gene is TRBV6-5, the J gene TRBJ2-7; TRBD2 aligns across 12 bases. The CDR3 sequence is 16 residues long. CDR1 is MNHEY, CDR2 SVGAGI, per germline. The junction had 4 bases not matched to a gene; V was cut back by 0 bases and J by 4 bases. CDR3 sequence (DNA): TGTGCCAGCAGTTACTCTGGACTAGCGGGGTCTTACGAGCAGTACTTC. Translated: CASSYSGLAGSYEQYF.